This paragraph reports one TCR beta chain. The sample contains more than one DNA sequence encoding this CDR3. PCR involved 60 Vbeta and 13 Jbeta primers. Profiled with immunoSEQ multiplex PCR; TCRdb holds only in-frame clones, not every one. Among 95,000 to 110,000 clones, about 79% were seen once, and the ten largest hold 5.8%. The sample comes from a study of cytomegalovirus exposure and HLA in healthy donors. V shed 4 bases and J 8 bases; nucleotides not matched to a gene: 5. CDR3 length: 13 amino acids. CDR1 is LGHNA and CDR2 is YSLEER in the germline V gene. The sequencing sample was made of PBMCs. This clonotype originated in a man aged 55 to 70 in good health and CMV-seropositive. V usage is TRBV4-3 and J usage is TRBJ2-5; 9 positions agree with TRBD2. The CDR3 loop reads CASSLGLAPTQYF. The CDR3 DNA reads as TGCGCCAGCAGCCTAGGACTAGCGCCAACCCAGTACTTC.